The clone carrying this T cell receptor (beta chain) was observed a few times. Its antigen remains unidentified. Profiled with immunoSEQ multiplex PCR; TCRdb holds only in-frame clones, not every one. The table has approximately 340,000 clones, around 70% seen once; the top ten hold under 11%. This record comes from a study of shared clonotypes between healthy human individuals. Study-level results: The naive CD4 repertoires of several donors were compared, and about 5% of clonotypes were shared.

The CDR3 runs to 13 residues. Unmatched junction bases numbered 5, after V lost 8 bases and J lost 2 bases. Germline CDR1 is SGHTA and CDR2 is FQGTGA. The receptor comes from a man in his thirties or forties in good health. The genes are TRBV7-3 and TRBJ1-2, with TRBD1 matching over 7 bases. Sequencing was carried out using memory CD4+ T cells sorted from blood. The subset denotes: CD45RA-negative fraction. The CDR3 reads CASAQGPNYGYTF. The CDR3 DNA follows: TGTGCCAGCGCACAGGGGCCAAACTATGGCTACACCTTC.